This T cell receptor beta chain was retrieved from a study of blood T cell repertoires in COVID-19. Study-wide background: T cells, B-cell-depleted T cells, or PBMCs supplied cDNA or gDNA.

Participants reported their clinical history, and cohort assignment relied on those reports. Within 2 weeks of study entry, exposed participants had contacted a PCR-confirmed or clinician-diagnosed COVID-19 case. Authors' methods: Quantification of nucleated cells was approximated via reference gene primer amplification. The protocol was immunoSEQ multiplex PCR, while the TCRdb copy is restricted to in-frame clones and leaves out a portion. V, J and clone size are taken as reported in that table, and D and trimming were inferred from the DNA itself. The table shows 400,000 to 500,000 clones, with approximately 91% occurring only once. CDR3 length: 14 residues. With 6 bases clipped from V and 5 bases from J, the junction kept 9 bases outside the gene matches. Germline V gives CDR1 MNHEY, CDR2 SVGAGI.

J is TRBJ1-1 and V is TRBV6-5; 7 bases map to TRBD1. The sequenced sample was PBMCs or T cells enriched from blood (not recorded which). This TCR was recovered from a woman younger than 35 who had been exposed to COVID-19. CDR3 amino acids: CASRRGGAGTEAFF. The CDR3 DNA sequence: TGTGCCAGCAGGAGAGGGGGCGCGGGAACTGAAGCTTTCTTT.